Listed here are 10 T cell receptor beta chains from one sample, sequenced in a study of shared clonotypes between healthy human individuals. Profiling relied on immunoSEQ multiplex PCR, and the TCRdb table lists in-frame clones only, not all of them. The sample holds about 1.5 million clones; 98% are singletons and the top ten take about 0.4%. The specimen sequenced was naive CD4+ T cells sorted from blood. The subset denotes: CD45RA+ positively selected. All receptors derive from a man aged 25 to 40 in good health.

V and J are TRBV27 and TRBJ2-3, with a possible D match to TRBD2 (6 bases). Trimming cost V 3 bases and J 3 bases, with 19 bases left between them. Germline CDR1 and CDR2: MNHEY and SMNVEV (reference sequence). The CDR3 is 17 amino acids. CDR3 DNA sequence: TGTGCCAGCAGTTTTACCGGGACTTGGGGTCGAACAGATACGCAGTATTTT. Amino acids: CASSFTGTWGRTDTQYF.

As concerns this clone: Within the sample, other DNA sequences also encode this same CDR3. The chain employs TRBV18 and TRBJ2-5, with a tentative D call TRBD2 (5 bases). Trimming cost V 6 bases and J 1 base, with 9 bases left between them. The V gene's germline CDR1 is KGHSH and CDR2 LQKENI. This CDR3 is 13 amino acids long. The CDR3 loop reads CASSPTTQETQYF. The CDR3 DNA follows: TGTGCCAGCTCTCCGACTACCCAAGAGACCCAGTACTTC.

The chain links TRBV15 to TRBJ2-1, with 10 nucleotides matching TRBD2. V trimming: 0 bases; J trimming: 5 bases; junction bases outside the gene matches: 4. CDR1 LNHNV and CDR2 YYDKDF come from the germline V gene (reference sequence). The CDR3 spans 16 residues. In DNA form, the CDR3 reads TGTGCCACCAGCAGAGATTTGGGACTAGCGAACAATGAGCAGTTCTTC. It encodes CATSRDLGLANNEQFF.

This chain joins TRBV4-3 and TRBJ2-3; no firm D call. CDR3 length equals 14 residues. Trimming left V 0 bases short and J 4 bases short, with 8 bases between. The germline gives CDR1 LGHNA, CDR2 YSLEER. The CDR3 DNA reads as TGCGCCAGCAGCCAAGAACAGTACTCAGATACGCAGTATTTT. Translating gives CASSQEQYSDTQYF.

This chain connects TRBV11-2 to TRBJ2-7; 10 bases are a match to TRBD2. Trimming at V came to 6 bases and at J to 4 bases, leaving 6 bases not matched to a gene. Germline V gene data show CDR1 as SGHAT and CDR2 as FQNNGV. The length of the CDR3 is 14 residues. CDR3 bases: TGTGCCAGCAGTCGCGGACTAGCGGTGTACGAGCAGTACTTC. It yields the protein CASSRGLAVYEQYF.

The chain recombines TRBV12-5 with TRBJ2-1; 9 bases match TRBD2. The J segment lost 8 bases and the V segment lost 7 bases, leaving 12 bases of the junction unmatched. The CDR3 consists of 15 residues. Germline CDR1 is LGHNT and CDR2 is FRNRAP. CDR3 loop: CASALGASGMYEQFF. For the CDR3, the DNA is TGTGCTAGTGCCCTGGGGGCTAGCGGGATGTATGAGCAGTTCTTC.

This clone has a single count. The rearrangement joins TRBV5-1 to TRBJ2-7, with D perhaps TRBD2 (6 bases). The CDR3 consists of 15 residues. V lost 7 bases and J 3 bases, leaving 20 bases between the germline ends. Germline V gives CDR1 SGHRS, CDR2 YFSETQ. As DNA, the CDR3 is TGCGCCAGCGCTCCGGAGGAGGGGATCCACTACGAGCAGTACTTC. This codes for CASAPEEGIHYEQYF. Filled out from reference TRBV5-1 and TRBJ2-7, the complete variable domain reads KAGVTQTPRYLIKTRGQQVTLSCSPISGHRSVSWYQQTPGQGLQFLFEYFSETQRNKGNFPGRFSGRQFSNSRSEMNVSTLELGDSALYLCASAPEEGIHYEQYFGPGTRLTVT.

The V and J genes are TRBV5-4 and TRBJ2-7, with unresolved D. The CDR3 is made up of 14 amino acids. V was cut by 0 bases and J by 2 bases, with 9 bases left in between. Germline V lookup: CDR1 SGHNT, CDR2 YYREEE (reference sequence). CDR3 DNA: TGTGCCAGCAGCTTGGAAGGTCAGACCTACGAGCAGTACTTC. Its translation is CASSLEGQTYEQYF.

A note on this clone: One junction end disagrees with the germline gene, perhaps due to a read error. V usage is TRBV9 and J usage is TRBJ1-2, with TRBD1 identical over 7 bases. Germline CDR1 reads SGDLS; CDR2 reads YYNGEE. This CDR3 has 15 amino acids. CDR3 residues: CASSLTTGLANGHTF. The CDR3 DNA reads TGTGCCAGCAGCCTTACGACAGGGCTGGCGAATGGCCACACCTTC.

V gene TRBV11-2 combines with J gene TRBJ2-2; D is unclear. CDR3 length: 14 amino acids. Germline V gene lookup returns CDR1 SGHAT and CDR2 FQNNGV. V lost 4 bases and J 6 bases, leaving 12 bases between the germline ends. The CDR3 bases are TGTGCCAGCAGCTCACTCGATGGCCCCGGGGAGCTGTTTTTT. This gives the protein CASSSLDGPGELFF. Complete variable domain (other parts from reference TRBV11-2 and TRBJ2-2): EAGVAQSPRYKIIEKRQSVAFWCNPISGHATLYWYQQILGQGPKLLIQFQNNGVVDDSQLPKDRFSAERLKGVDSTLKIQPAKLEDSAVYLCASSSLDGPGELFFGEGSRLTVL.